Shown below are 6 T cell receptor beta chains from a single sample sequenced in a study of T cells in localized non-small cell lung cancer. The protocol was immunoSEQ multiplex PCR, while the TCRdb copy is restricted to in-frame clones and leaves out a portion. In the table there are 50,000 to 70,000 clones, about nine tenths of which are singletons. Specimen: peripheral blood, collected before any cancer treatment. Receptors originate from a man aged 40-75 years with stage I lung adenocarcinoma.

The rearrangement links TRBV4-2 to TRBJ2-7; 10 bases agree with TRBD1. There are 15 residues in the CDR3. Germline CDR1 and CDR2: LGHNA and YNFKEQ. Trimming removed 3 bases from V and 5 bases from J; junction bases left unmatched: 7. The CDR3 is CASSHAGTGADEQYF. CDR3 sequence (DNA): TGTGCCAGCAGCCACGCCGGGACAGGGGCGGACGAGCAGTACTTC.

The chain combines TRBV19 with TRBJ1-5; D is unclear. This CDR3 is built from 15 residues. Trimming shortened V by 1 base and J by 2 bases, and 9 bases separated the two germline ends. Germline-derived CDR1 and CDR2 are LNHDA and SQIVND (reference sequence). The CDR3 spells CASSIGPQGNQPQHF. CDR3 coding DNA: TGTGCCAGTAGTATAGGTCCGCAGGGCAATCAGCCCCAGCATTTT.

V and J are TRBV27 and TRBJ2-5, with D perhaps assigned TRBD1 or TRBD2 (6 bases each). Germline V gives CDR1 MNHEY, CDR2 SMNVEV (reference sequence). Between the trimmed V and J ends, which lost 1 base and 5 bases, there was a span of 14 bases. This CDR3 region has 15 residues. CDR3 nucleotides: TGTGCCAGCAGTTTATTCTGGGGGGCTGGGGAGACCCAGTACTTC. Amino acid sequence: CASSLFWGAGETQYF.

The gene calls are TRBV18 and TRBJ2-7; D may be TRBD2 (6 bases). The CDR3 covers 13 residues. Germline-derived CDR1 and CDR2 are KGHSH and LQKENI. V dropped 8 bases and J dropped 2 bases, with 13 bases sitting between them. The CDR3 protein is CASRGTGTYEQYF. DNA for the CDR3: TGTGCCAGCCGCGGGACGGGGACCTACGAGCAGTACTTC. The full variable domain, with the rest looked up from reference TRBV18 and TRBJ2-7, is NAGVMQNPRHLVRRRGQEARLRCSPMKGHSHVYWYRQLPEEGLKFMVYLQKENIIDESGMPKERFSAEFPKEGPSILRIQQVVRGDSAAYFCASRGTGTYEQYFGPGTRLTVT.

This CDR3 is CASSLGVTDTQYF. In DNA, the CDR3 is TGTGCCAGCAGCTTAGGGGTTACAGATACGCAGTATTTT. The chain is built from TRBV7-9 and TRBJ2-3; the D is unclear. This CDR3 is built from 13 residues. V was cut by 1 base and J by 3 bases, with 5 bases left in between. Germline loops: CDR1 SEHNR, CDR2 FQNEAQ (reference sequence).

This chain connects TRBV19 to TRBJ2-1, with D unresolved. The germline CDR1 and CDR2 sequences are LNHDA and SQIVND (reference sequence). V was trimmed by 7 bases and J by 4 bases, leaving 5 bases between them. This CDR3 is built from 11 residues. The CDR3 reads CASMGYNEQFF. The CDR3 bases are TGTGCCAGTATGGGGTACAATGAGCAGTTCTTC.